This T cell receptor (beta chain) was documented in a study of T cell repertoires in cytomegalovirus infection. Whole-study context: Shared public TCR beta signatures pointed to both CMV infection and a matching HLA type.

Deletions cut 9 bases from V and 0 bases from J, with 15 bases between. Germline V gives CDR1 MNHEY, CDR2 SMNVEV (reference sequence). This CDR3 is built from 15 residues. Study-level points and caveats: Pooled public TCR beta family frequency picked out CMV carriers with the relevant HLA. In two of eight donors, the top clonotype was HLA-C-restricted CMV-specific.

This clonotype was detected many times. What it binds is unknown. TCRdb itself ran the reads through MiXCR, one entry per CDR3 protein. The data show 830,000 or so distinct CDR3 sequences, around a third seen once. The starting material was cultured CD8+ T cells from PBMCs, obtained from culture after CMV antigen stimulation. This clonotype originated in a human donor in good health (CMV status not recorded). Some clones in this sample may be carry-over from other donors' samples. The chain recombines TRBV27 with TRBJ2-1; D may be TRBD1 or TRBD2 (5 bases each). The CDR3 sequence: CASSLSGSSYNEQFF. Written as DNA, the CDR3 is TGTGCCAGTAGTCTCTCAGGGAGCTCCTACAATGAGCAGTTCTTC.